This T cell receptor beta chain is from a study of T cell responses to AZD1222 COVID-19 vaccine. Sequencing used immunoSEQ multiplex PCR; TCRdb keeps in-frame clones, though not all of them. The sample contains 60,000 to 80,000 clones, 85% to 90% of which appear only once. Points from the study as a whole: Reports indicate that nearly half of spike-specific TCRs are directed at unmutated variant regions.

On this clone: What it binds is unknown.

This CDR3 has 19 amino acids. V shed 4 bases, J shed 3 bases, and the junction held 17 bases outside the gene matches. Germline CDR1 is SGHDT and CDR2 is YYEEEE. The chain combines TRBV5-6 with TRBJ2-2; 8 nucleotides align to TRBD2. The origin of this receptor is an adult in good health. Source: peripheral blood, taken on day 0 of AZD1222 vaccination. The CDR3, as DNA: TGTGCCAGCAGCCCCCAGGAAGAGTCCAGCGGGGGATACACCGGGGAGCTGTTTTTT. Protein sequence: CASSPQEESSGGYTGELFF.